These 8 T cell receptor beta chains share one sample of origin, sequenced in a study of response to subunit inactivated influenza vaccine. TCRdb used MiXCR to reprocess the RT-PCR reads, holding one entry per CDR3 protein. This table has more than 200,000 distinct CDR3 sequences, roughly an eighth appearing once. The specimen was non-naive T cells sorted from PBMCs, collected 14 to 15 days before vaccination. The origin of the receptors is a man in his fifties or sixties who received an inactivated influenza vaccine.

The chain combines TRBV7-9 with TRBJ2-3; D is uncertain. CDR1 SEHNR and CDR2 FQNEAQ come from the germline V gene (reference sequence). The CDR3 consists of 15 residues. Trimming shortened V by 0 bases and J by 1 base, and 8 bases separated the two germline ends. CDR3 coding DNA: TGTGCCAGCAGCTTAGCGAGACTTGGCACAGATACGCAGTATTTT. It encodes CASSLARLGTDTQYF.

In this sample, this clonotype turned up a few times. The V and J genes are TRBV30 and TRBJ2-5; the D is unclear. Germline V gives CDR1 GTSNPN, CDR2 SVGIG (reference sequence). V lost 2 bases and J 2 bases, leaving 9 bases between the germline ends. This CDR3 has 13 amino acids. CDR3 sequence reads: CAWSSRVQETQYF. For the CDR3, the DNA is TGTGCCTGGAGTTCCCGGGTACAAGAGACCCAGTACTTC.

This clonotype showed up many times. The chain combines TRBV10-3 with TRBJ2-3, with D maybe TRBD2 (6 bases). This CDR3 has 13 amino acids. Trimming cost V 6 bases and J 2 bases, with 9 bases left between them. Germline assignment: CDR1 ENHRY and CDR2 SYGVKD. The CDR3 reads CAIRGTPTDTQYF. CDR3 bases: TGTGCCATCAGAGGGACTCCCACAGATACGCAGTATTTT.

This clonotype showed up many times. The rearrangement joins TRBV5-6 to TRBJ2-7; D possibly corresponds to TRBD2 (6 bases). Trimming removed 5 bases at V and 7 bases at J, with 22 bases between. The germline CDR1 and CDR2 sequences are SGHDT and YYEEEE. The length of the CDR3 is 15 residues. The DNA for the CDR3 is TGTGCCAGCAGTTCCGCGGGGACTCTCCGGGAAGAGCAGTACTTC. It encodes CASSSAGTLREEQYF.

This clonotype was observed a few times. The chain joins TRBV20-1 to TRBJ2-1; D uncertain. V lost 7 bases and J 1 base, leaving 5 bases between the germline ends. The CDR3 is made up of 11 amino acids. Germline V CDR1 and CDR2: DFQATT, SNEGSKA (reference sequence). CDR3 sequence (DNA): TGCAGTGGGGGATCCTACAATGAGCAGTTCTTC. Translation: CSGGSYNEQFF.

The chain carries TRBV5-1 and TRBJ1-4; D may be TRBD1 (6 bases). CDR3 length: 15 residues. V was trimmed by 4 bases and J by 4 bases, leaving 14 bases between them. The germline CDR1 and CDR2 sequences are SGHRS and YFSETQ. CDR3 sequence: CASSKGTPNNEKLFF. CDR3 DNA sequence: TGCGCCAGCAGCAAGGGGACACCTAATAATGAAAAACTGTTTTTT.

This clonotype was seen a few times. This chain connects TRBV19 to TRBJ2-1; the match to TRBD2 covers 14 bases. The CDR3 totals 15 residues. Germline V gives CDR1 LNHDA, CDR2 SQIVND (reference sequence). With V trimmed by 5 bases and J by 9 bases, 6 bases remained unmatched. CDR3 nucleotide sequence: TGTGCCAGTAGTTCGACGACTAGCGGGGGGGGTGAGCAGTTCTTC. This encodes CASSSTTSGGGEQFF.

This clonotype was seen many times. This chain links TRBV4-2 with TRBJ2-5, with 11 nucleotides matching TRBD2. The CDR3 covers 19 residues. V lost 0 bases, J lost 5 bases, and 14 bases stayed unmatched. Germline-derived CDR1 and CDR2 are LGHNA and YNFKEQ. The CDR3, as DNA: TGTGCCAGCAGCCAAGATTGGGCCACTAGCGGGAGTATTCACGAGACCCAGTACTTC. Translating it yields CASSQDWATSGSIHETQYF.